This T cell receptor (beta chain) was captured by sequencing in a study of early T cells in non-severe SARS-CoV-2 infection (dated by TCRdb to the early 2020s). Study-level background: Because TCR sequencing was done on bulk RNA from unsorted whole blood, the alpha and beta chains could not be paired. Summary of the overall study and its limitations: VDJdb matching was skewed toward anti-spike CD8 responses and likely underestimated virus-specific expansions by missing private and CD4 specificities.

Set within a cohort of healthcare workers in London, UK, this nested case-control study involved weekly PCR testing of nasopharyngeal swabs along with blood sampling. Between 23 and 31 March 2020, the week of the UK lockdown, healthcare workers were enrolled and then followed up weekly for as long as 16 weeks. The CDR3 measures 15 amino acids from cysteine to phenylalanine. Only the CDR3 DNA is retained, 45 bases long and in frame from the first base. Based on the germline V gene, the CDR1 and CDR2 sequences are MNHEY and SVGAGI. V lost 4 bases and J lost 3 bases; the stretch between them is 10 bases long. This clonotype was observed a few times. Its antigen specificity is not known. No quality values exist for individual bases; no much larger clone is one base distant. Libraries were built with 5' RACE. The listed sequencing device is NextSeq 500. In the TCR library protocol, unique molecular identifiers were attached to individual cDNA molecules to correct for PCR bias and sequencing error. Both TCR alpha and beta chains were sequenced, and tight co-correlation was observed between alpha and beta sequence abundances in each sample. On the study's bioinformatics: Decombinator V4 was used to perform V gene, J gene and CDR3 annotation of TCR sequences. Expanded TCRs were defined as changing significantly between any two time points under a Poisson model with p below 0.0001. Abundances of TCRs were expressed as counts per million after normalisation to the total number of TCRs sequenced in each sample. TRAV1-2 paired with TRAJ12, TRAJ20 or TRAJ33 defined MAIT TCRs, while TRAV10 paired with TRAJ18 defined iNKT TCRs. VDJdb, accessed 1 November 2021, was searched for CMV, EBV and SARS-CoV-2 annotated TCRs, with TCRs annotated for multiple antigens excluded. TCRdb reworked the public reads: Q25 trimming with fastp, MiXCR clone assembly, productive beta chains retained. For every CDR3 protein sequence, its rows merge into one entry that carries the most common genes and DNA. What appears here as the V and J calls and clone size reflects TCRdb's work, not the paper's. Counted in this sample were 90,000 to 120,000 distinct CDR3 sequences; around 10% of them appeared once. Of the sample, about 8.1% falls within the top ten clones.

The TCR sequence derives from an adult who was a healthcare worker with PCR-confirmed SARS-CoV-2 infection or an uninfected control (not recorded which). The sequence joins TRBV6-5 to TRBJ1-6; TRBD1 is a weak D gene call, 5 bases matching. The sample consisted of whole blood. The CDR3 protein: CASSLHQGYNSPLHF. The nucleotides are TGTGCCAGCAGTTTACATCAGGGCTATAATTCACCCCTCCACTTT.